Sequencing of this T cell receptor (beta chain) was carried out in a study of molecular identifiers for immune sequencing clone quantification. Bulk libraries came from a prior protocol with listed TCR primers. TCRdb reanalysed the PCR reads using MiXCR and keeps one entry per CDR3 protein. This table has around 480,000 distinct CDR3 sequences, around 23% appearing once. Germline CDR1 reads LGHDT; CDR2 reads YNNKEL (reference sequence). CDR3 length: 16 residues. V was trimmed by 1 base and J by 0 bases, leaving 12 bases between them. The sample holds a few counts of this clonotype. This TCR was sampled from a human donor in good health. Some libraries in this study had Jurkat cell RNA spiked in. Sequenced: naive CD8+ T cells from blood, with Jurkat cell RNA spiked in. Described subset: FACS-sorted CD8+CD4-CCR7+CD45RA+ naive T cells. This chain connects TRBV3-1 to TRBJ1-1, with TRBD1 as a possible D gene (6 bases). The CDR3 sequence: CASSQVGDKMNTEAFF. Here the CDR3 DNA reads TGTGCCAGCAGCCAAGTTGGGGACAAAATGAACACTGAAGCTTTCTTT.